This section outlines one TCR beta chain sequence together with its context. V lost 1 base, J lost 1 base, and 5 bases stayed unmatched. Germline CDR1 SGHAT, CDR2 FQNNGV. CDR3 length: 17 amino acids. TCRdb keeps only in-frame clones here, not all; method: immunoSEQ multiplex PCR. There are about 200,000 clones in the sample; around 86% occur only once, and 5% to 6.5% lies in the top ten. The data were obtained in a study of blood T cell repertoires in COVID-19. On the study more broadly: Whether acute or convalescent, the COVID-19 samples came from the United States, Italy and Spain. Nucleic acid was either cDNA or gDNA, and it came from T cells, B-cell-depleted T cells, or PBMCs.

This TCR came from a man older than 75 with acute or convalescent COVID-19. This chain joins TRBV11-2 and TRBJ2-7; 12 bases line up with TRBD2. The sequenced sample consisted of peripheral blood. This CDR3 is CASSLGGLAGGSYEQYV. The CDR3 bases are TGTGCCAGCAGCTTAGGAGGGCTAGCGGGAGGGTCCTACGAGCAGTACGTC.